This T cell receptor (beta chain) was identified during a study of T cell responses to AZD1222 COVID-19 vaccine. The study's findings and limits: It was only 6 or 7 AZD1222 recipients who were seropositive at baseline. Clonal diversity may have been underestimated, and the donors were mostly white British, with more females than males.

Note on this clone: The antigen is undetermined.

After removal of 5 bases from V and 8 bases from J, the junction contained 6 bases not matched to a gene. The CDR3 extends over 15 amino acids. CDR1 and CDR2 from the germline V gene are MDHEN and SYDVKM. Only in-frame clones appear in the TCRdb table, and some are missing; sequencing was by immunoSEQ multiplex PCR. Altogether some 120,000 clones are present, 88% being singletons, with the ten largest covering around 20%. This rearrangement joins TRBV28 to TRBJ2-1, with 13 positions matching TRBD2. This TCR came from an adult in good health. The sample was peripheral blood, taken on day 0 of MenACWY control vaccination. The CDR3 DNA reads as TGTGCCAGCAGTCTTACTAGCGGGAGGGCCCATGAGCAGTTCTTC. Its translation is CASSLTSGRAHEQFF.